One and the same sample provided the 26 T cell receptor beta chains below, sequenced in a study of siplizumab effects on memory and regulatory T cells. Method: immunoSEQ multiplex PCR; TCRdb's copy keeps in-frame clones and lacks some. Counted here are about 100,000 clones, about nine tenths occurring once; the ten biggest clones make up 12%. Specimen: non-Treg CD4+ T cells sorted from blood. The receptor set was obtained from a human donor in good health.

The chain couples TRBV7-2 to TRBJ2-7, with TRBD2 matching 9 bases. The V segment lost 2 bases and the J segment 6 bases; nucleotides outside the gene matches: 5. This CDR3 region has 14 residues. Germline V gene lookup returns CDR1 SGHTA and CDR2 FQGNSA. Written as DNA, the CDR3 is TGTGCCAGCAGCTTAACAGCGGGAGGTAGCGAGCAGTACTTC. Residues: CASSLTAGGSEQYF.

The chain has TRBV7-2 and TRBJ2-7; D assignment may be TRBD1 or TRBD2 (5 bases each). From germline, CDR1 is SGHTA and CDR2 FQGNSA. V lost 5 bases and J 6 bases, leaving 14 bases between the germline ends. CDR3 length: 13 amino acids. The CDR3 spells CASSQDWDGEQYF. In nucleotides, the CDR3 is TGTGCCAGCAGCCAAGACTGGGACGGCGAGCAGTACTTC.

This chain uses TRBV6-6 with TRBJ2-1; 13 positions agree with TRBD2. In germline, CDR1 is MNHNY, CDR2 SVGAGI (reference sequence). V was clipped by 0 bases and J by 14 bases; unmatched bases: 4. The length of the CDR3 is 14 residues. DNA for the CDR3: TGTGCCAGCAGTTACTCCTCCGGGACTAGCGGGAAGTTCTTC. Translation gives CASSYSSGTSGKFF.

The V and J genes are TRBV6-5 and TRBJ2-6; 9 bases line up with TRBD1. CDR1 and CDR2 from the germline V gene are MNHEY and SVGAGI. The CDR3 spans 16 residues. Germline trimming cut 2 bases from V and 4 bases from J; bases unmatched to any gene: 3. This CDR3 reads CASSYGTGPGANVLTF. The CDR3 DNA reads TGTGCCAGCAGTTACGGGACAGGGCCCGGGGCCAACGTCCTGACTTTC.

This rearrangement joins TRBV28 to TRBJ2-4; maybe TRBD2 (6 bases). V was clipped by 7 bases and J by 8 bases, with 18 bases between them. The germline gives CDR1 MDHEN, CDR2 SYDVKM. The CDR3 spans 14 residues. CDR3 protein: CASIPGGARDIQYF. The CDR3 coding sequence is TGTGCCAGCATCCCCGGCGGGGCCAGGGACATTCAGTACTTC.

The chain has TRBV21-1 and TRBJ2-7; no check of the table's D call, TRBD1, against the DNA was made. TRBV21-1 is noted as a pseudogene. The CDR3 runs to 21 residues. CDR3 sequence reads: CASSKAEDRTFLEGPSYEQYF. The CDR3, as DNA: TGTGCCAGCAGCAAAGCGGAGGACAGAACTTTCTTAGAGGGTCCGTCCTACGAGCAGTACTTC.

The V call is TRBV30, the J call TRBJ1-3; perhaps TRBD1 as D (5 bases). The CDR3 has 13 residues. CDR1 and CDR2 from the germline V gene are GTSNPN and SVGIG (reference sequence). Trimming pared 4 bases from V and 3 bases from J, leaving 10 bases between. This CDR3 reads CAWTGYGGNTIYF. DNA of the CDR3: TGTGCCTGGACAGGGTACGGTGGAAACACCATATATTTT.

The chain joins TRBV4-3 to TRBJ2-1; maybe TRBD1 (5 bases). Between the trimmed V and J ends, which lost 0 bases and 7 bases, there was a span of 16 bases. The CDR3 contains 16 residues. Germline V gene sequence: CDR1 LGHNA, CDR2 YSLEER. CDR3 sequence reads: CASSQEITGMGNEQFF. The CDR3 nucleotides are TGCGCCAGCAGCCAAGAAATTACAGGAATGGGAAATGAGCAGTTCTTC.

The CDR3 DNA follows: TGTGCCAGCAGTTTGACTAGCGCGACCTACGAGCAGTACTTC. It is translated as CASSLTSATYEQYF. V and J are TRBV28 and TRBJ2-7; 8 bases are a match to TRBD2. Germline V gives CDR1 MDHEN, CDR2 SYDVKM. This CDR3 is built from 14 residues. The junction had 3 bases not matched to a gene; V was cut back by 3 bases and J by 2 bases.

The chain carries TRBV7-8 and TRBJ2-7; D possibly corresponds to TRBD2 (6 bases). V shed 7 bases and J shed 0 bases, with 13 bases lying between them. CDR1 is SGHVS and CDR2 is FQNEAQ in the germline V gene. This CDR3 has 14 residues. The CDR3 nucleotides are TGTGCCAGCACCGCGCGGGGAATCTCCTACGAGCAGTACTTC. It is translated as CASTARGISYEQYF.

As to this clone: The junction does not match germline at one end; this may be a read error. CDR3 in amino acids: CASSDMGTSKIF. In nucleotides, the CDR3 is TGCGCCAGCAGTGATATGGGGACTAGCAAGATCTTC. The rearrangement joins TRBV10-2 to TRBJ2-7, with 9 bases identical to TRBD2. Germline V gene data show CDR1 as WSHSY and CDR2 as SAAADI. The CDR3 runs 12 residues.

V is TRBV5-1 and J is TRBJ1-3; TRBD1 might be the D (6 bases). Trimming took 0 bases from V and 0 from J, leaving 13 bases between them. The length of the CDR3 is 17 residues. The germline V gene has CDR1 SGHRS and CDR2 YFSETQ. CDR3 sequence reads: CASSLEGRGYSGNTIYF. In nucleotides, the CDR3 is TGCGCCAGCAGCTTGGAGGGCAGGGGTTACTCTGGAAACACCATATATTTT. The whole variable domain, remainder taken from reference TRBV5-1 and TRBJ1-3, is KAGVTQTPRYLIKTRGQQVTLSCSPISGHRSVSWYQQTPGQGLQFLFEYFSETQRNKGNFPGRFSGRQFSNSRSEMNVSTLELGDSALYLCASSLEGRGYSGNTIYFGEGSWLTVV.

The gene calls are TRBV27 and TRBJ2-3; 11 bases are a match to TRBD2. This CDR3 region has 17 residues. The ends lost 5 bases at V and 3 bases at J; junction bases unmatched: 10. Germline loops: CDR1 MNHEY, CDR2 SMNVEV (reference sequence). The CDR3 spells CASSLQPGTSGTDTQYF. The DNA of the CDR3 is TGTGCCAGCAGTCTCCAGCCCGGGACTAGCGGAACAGATACGCAGTATTTT.

The gene calls are TRBV7-9 and TRBJ2-5; 14 nucleotides align to TRBD2. The germline V gene has CDR1 SEHNR and CDR2 FQNEAQ (reference sequence). There are 17 residues in the CDR3. V was clipped by 3 bases and J by 2 bases; unmatched bases: 5. The CDR3 loop is CASSLSGLAGAQETQYF. The CDR3 region has the DNA TGTGCCAGCAGCTTGTCGGGACTAGCGGGAGCTCAAGAGACCCAGTACTTC.

The V and J genes are TRBV27 and TRBJ2-4; TRBD1 might be the D (5 bases). V gave up 1 base and J gave up 3 bases, with 13 bases separating them. The CDR3 extends over 16 amino acids. Germline V gene sequence: CDR1 MNHEY, CDR2 SMNVEV (reference sequence). This CDR3 reads CASSLWQGADKNIQYF. The CDR3 nucleotides are TGTGCCAGCAGTTTATGGCAGGGCGCGGACAAAAACATTCAGTACTTC.

The rearrangement joins TRBV5-1 to TRBJ2-3; D is tentatively TRBD1 or TRBD2 (5 bases each). CDR3 length: 14 amino acids. CDR1 is SGHRS, CDR2 YFSETQ, per germline. V shed 3 bases and J shed 2 bases, with 10 bases lying between them. CDR3: CASSSGTATDTQYF. In DNA, the CDR3 is TGCGCCAGCAGCTCCGGGACCGCCACAGATACGCAGTATTTT.

The chain combines TRBV28 with TRBJ2-7; 8 nucleotides align to TRBD2. CDR3 length equals 15 residues. The germline V gene encodes CDR1 MDHEN and CDR2 SYDVKM. V dropped 8 bases and J dropped 2; count of bases not matched to a gene: 11. The CDR3 is CASPPSGSVAYEQYF. The CDR3 coding sequence is TGTGCCAGCCCTCCAAGCGGGAGTGTCGCCTACGAGCAGTACTTC.

This chain connects TRBV15 to TRBJ2-3, with D perhaps given as TRBD1 or TRBD2 (5 bases each). The CDR3 is 16 residues long. With 0 bases removed from V and 2 bases from J, the gap between germline ends came to 12 bases. The germline V gene encodes CDR1 LNHNV and CDR2 YYDKDF (reference sequence). CDR3 region: CATSRDLGPNTDTQYF. The CDR3 bases are TGTGCCACCAGCAGAGATCTGGGACCTAACACAGATACGCAGTATTTT.

The CDR3 spells CAISEWGAGANVLTF. CDR3 in DNA: TGTGCCATCAGTGAGTGGGGAGCTGGGGCCAACGTCCTGACTTTC. The chain joins TRBV10-3 to TRBJ2-6; the D gene is possibly TRBD2 (5 bases). This CDR3 is 15 amino acids long. Germline V lookup: CDR1 ENHRY, CDR2 SYGVKD. V was shortened by 1 base and J by 2 bases, with 6 bases between the two germline ends.

The chain joins TRBV25-1 to TRBJ1-4; 10 bases are a match to TRBD1. The CDR3 totals 15 residues. V dropped 6 bases and J dropped 2; count of bases not matched to a gene: 3. The germline V gene encodes CDR1 MGHDK and CDR2 SYGVNS. The CDR3 nucleotides read TGTGCCAGCAGAGACAGGGGGCCGACTAATGAAAAACTGTTTTTT. Its protein is CASRDRGPTNEKLFF.

The gene calls are TRBV28 and TRBJ1-5, with a possible D match to TRBD1 (5 bases). The CDR3 is 16 amino acids. Germline-derived CDR1 and CDR2 are MDHEN and SYDVKM. V dropped 3 bases and J dropped 2 bases, with 14 bases sitting between them. CDR3 DNA: TGTGCCAGCAGTTTGGGGGACCAAGCCCGCAATCAGCCCCAGCATTTT. As protein: CASSLGDQARNQPQHF.

The chain is built from TRBV10-3 and TRBJ2-1, with D uncertain. CDR1 and CDR2 from the germline V gene are ENHRY and SYGVKD. The CDR3 length is 14 residues. The V and J ends lost 4 bases and 6 bases respectively, with 13 bases between them. The CDR3 sequence: CAISGGMGFNEQFF. The CDR3 DNA is TGTGCCATCAGTGGGGGTATGGGTTTCAATGAGCAGTTCTTC.

This chain uses TRBV6-5 with TRBJ1-5, with D unclear. CDR1 is MNHEY, CDR2 SVGAGI, per germline. The V and J ends lost 5 bases and 5 bases respectively, with 10 bases between them. The CDR3 length is 13 residues. In DNA form, the CDR3 reads TGTGCCAGCAGTGCGGGGTTTTATCAGCCCCAGCATTTT. Translation: CASSAGFYQPQHF.

The rearrangement uses TRBV6-6 and TRBJ2-7; 8 bases map to TRBD1. The CDR3 totals 15 residues. The junction had 15 bases not matched to a gene; V was cut back by 7 bases and J by 7 bases. Germline V gene sequence: CDR1 MNHNY, CDR2 SVGAGI (reference sequence). CDR3 DNA: TGTGCCAGCACCAGTTGGGACAGGTTAACCCGAGAGCAGTACTTC. This translates into CASTSWDRLTREQYF.

The chain combines TRBV12-5 with TRBJ1-1, with a tentative D call TRBD1 (6 bases). CDR1 LGHNT and CDR2 FRNRAP come from the germline V gene. The V gene lost 2 bases and the J gene lost 5 bases, with 15 bases spanning the gap. This CDR3 spans 15 amino acids. The CDR3 DNA is TGTGCTAGTGGTTTGTTCCATACAGGGAGGACTGAAGCTTTCTTT. This translates into CASGLFHTGRTEAFF.

The chain carries TRBV28 and TRBJ1-1; TRBD1 matches 7 bases. Germline V gene lookup returns CDR1 MDHEN and CDR2 SYDVKM. J was trimmed by 6 bases and V by 10 bases; bases with no gene match: 8. The CDR3 sequence is 12 residues long. The CDR3: CAIGDRVAEAFF. In DNA form, the CDR3 reads TGTGCCATCGGAGACAGGGTGGCTGAAGCTTTCTTT.